Reported below is one TCR beta chain. The data derive from a study of blood T cell repertoires in COVID-19. Overall study: Spain, Italy and the United States supplied samples that represented acute and convalescent COVID-19. Sources were T cells, B-cell-depleted T cells, or PBMCs; the material itself was cDNA or gDNA.

There are 14 residues in the CDR3. V was pared by 3 bases and J by 2 bases, with 11 bases between. Germline CDR1 and CDR2: SGHVS and FQNEAQ. Authors' processing steps: How many nucleated cells were present was estimated from reference gene primer amplification. The protocol was immunoSEQ multiplex PCR, while the TCRdb copy is restricted to in-frame clones and leaves out a portion. V, J and clone size were drawn from that table, and D and trimming were deduced from the DNA. The data contain roughly 280,000 clones, roughly 89% of them singletons. The chain has TRBV7-8 and TRBJ2-7; perhaps TRBD1 as D (5 bases). Sequencing was done on a sample of peripheral blood. The TCR originated in a man aged 45 to 65 with acute or convalescent COVID-19. Written as DNA, the CDR3 is TGTGCCAGCAGCTTCGCGACAGCAACCTACGAGCAGTACTTC. Protein sequence: CASSFATATYEQYF.